These 13 T cell receptor beta chains originate from one sample sequenced in a study of T cell responses to AZD1222 COVID-19 vaccine. The protocol was immunoSEQ multiplex PCR, while the TCRdb copy is restricted to in-frame clones and leaves out a portion. This table has approximately 140,000 clones, approximately 92% appearing once. Sequenced here: peripheral blood, sampled 28 days after the second AZD1222 dose. Receptors were obtained from an adult who received the AZD1222 COVID-19 vaccine.

With regard to this clone: Germline and junction disagree at one end, which may indicate a read error. The rearrangement joins TRBV7-2 to TRBJ2-1, with 7 bases lining up with TRBD2. The CDR3 totals 15 residues. Germline-derived CDR1 and CDR2 are SGHTA and FQGNSA. In DNA form, the CDR3 reads TGTGCCAGCAGCTTAGCGGGAGGGTCCTTCAATGAGCAGTTCTTC. Translation gives CASSLAGGSFNEQFF.

The chain links TRBV5-4 to TRBJ2-7, with D possibly TRBD1 on 5 matching bases. This CDR3 comprises 13 residues. V gave up 2 bases and J gave up 5 bases, with 11 bases separating them. Looked up from germline, CDR1 is SGHNT and CDR2 is YYREEE (reference sequence). The CDR3 region has the DNA TGTGCCAGCAGCTTAATAACAGGTAACGAGCAGTACTTC. Translation: CASSLITGNEQYF.

The chain links TRBV20-1 to TRBJ2-1; D call uncertain. The CDR3 is 10 residues long. V was pared by 4 bases and J by 8 bases, with 6 bases between. The germline CDR1 and CDR2 sequences are DFQATT and SNEGSKA (reference sequence). As DNA, the CDR3 is TGCAGTGCTACAGCTCATGAGCAGTTCTTC. Translation gives CSATAHEQFF.

V gene TRBV9 combines with J gene TRBJ1-2, with 7 bases lining up with TRBD1. The trim removed 2 bases at V and 6 bases at J, leaving 4 bases unmatched. This CDR3 region has 13 residues. Germline V gene lookup returns CDR1 SGDLS and CDR2 YYNGEE. CDR3 loop: CASSVMGTDGYTF. Here the CDR3 DNA reads TGTGCCAGCAGCGTTATGGGGACAGATGGCTACACCTTC.

This clone has only one observation. The chain joins TRBV24-1 to TRBJ2-1; maybe TRBD1 (5 bases). Trimming took off 4 bases at V and 4 bases at J, with 7 bases between the two ends. The CDR3 is 13 residues long. Looked up from germline, CDR1 is KGHDR and CDR2 is SFDVKD. The CDR3 DNA sequence: TGTGCCACCAGTGAAACAGGATACAATGAGCAGTTCTTC. Encoded protein: CATSETGYNEQFF.

This chain connects TRBV12-3 or TRBV12-4 to TRBJ1-6, with D perhaps matching TRBD1 (5 bases). V lost 2 bases, J lost 10 bases, and 6 bases lay in between. This CDR3 has 12 amino acids. CDR3 DNA sequence: TGTGCCAGCAGTTTACAGGGATCACCCCTCCACTTT. It encodes CASSLQGSPLHF.

The chain combines TRBV15 with TRBJ1-2; 7 bases align to TRBD1. The J segment lost 4 bases and the V segment lost 1 base, leaving 6 bases of the junction unmatched. CDR1 and CDR2 from the germline V gene are LNHNV and YYDKDF (reference sequence). The CDR3 is made up of 15 amino acids. As DNA, the CDR3 is TGTGCCACCAGCAGAGTGGGACAGAGGGGCTATGGCTACACCTTC. Protein product: CATSRVGQRGYGYTF.

The chain joins TRBV28 to TRBJ1-1; D might be TRBD1 (5 bases). The V and J ends lost 2 bases and 1 base respectively, with 11 bases between them. The CDR3 covers 15 residues. Germline V gene data show CDR1 as MDHEN and CDR2 as SYDVKM. The CDR3 DNA reads as TGTGCCAGCAGTTTAGGCCCCGGGGGGAACACTGAAGCTTTCTTT. This encodes CASSLGPGGNTEAFF.

The rearrangement joins TRBV6-2 or TRBV6-3 to TRBJ2-5, with 7 bases that match TRBD1. The germline CDR1 and CDR2 sequences are MNHEY and SVGEGT. V gave up 3 bases and J gave up 7 bases; unmatched junction bases: 11. This CDR3 is 15 amino acids long. Here the CDR3 reads CASSYENRGTATQYF. The CDR3 DNA is TGTGCCAGCAGTTATGAGAACAGGGGAACGGCGACCCAGTACTTC.

The rearrangement links TRBV5-1 to TRBJ2-1, with D perhaps assigned TRBD1 or TRBD2 (5 bases each). The germline V gene encodes CDR1 SGHRS and CDR2 YFSETQ. CDR3 length equals 16 residues. The V and J ends lost 4 bases and 0 bases respectively, with 14 bases between them. Written as DNA, the CDR3 is TGCGCCAGCAGCCCATCACCTGGGACCTCCTACAATGAGCAGTTCTTC. Its translation is CASSPSPGTSYNEQFF.

This clone was recorded once. The chain is built from TRBV25-1 and TRBJ2-1; 9 nucleotides agree with TRBD2. V shed 2 bases, J shed 9 bases, and the junction held 8 bases outside the gene matches. This CDR3 is 15 amino acids long. Germline values: CDR1 MGHDK, CDR2 SYGVNS. The CDR3 coding sequence is TGTGCCAGCAGTGAAGCTAGCGGGACGGAGGGTGAGCAGTTCTTC. This encodes CASSEASGTEGEQFF.

Notes on this clone: Other DNA sequences from this sample encode an identical CDR3 as well. The J gene is TRBJ1-5, the V gene TRBV5-4; D uncertain. V was shortened by 0 bases and J by 1 base, with 2 bases between the two germline ends. Germline lookup yields CDR1 SGHNT and CDR2 YYREEE (reference sequence). This CDR3 contains 13 residues. The CDR3 here is CASSLDSNQPQHF. CDR3 nucleotide sequence: TGTGCCAGCAGCTTGGACAGCAATCAGCCCCAGCATTTT.

The chain employs TRBV5-1 and TRBJ2-7, with 11 bases identical to TRBD1. V shed 4 bases and J 2 bases; nucleotides not matched to a gene: 2. This CDR3 region has 14 residues. CDR1 is SGHRS, CDR2 YFSETQ, per germline. CDR3: CASSQGQGAYEQYF. CDR3 nucleotide sequence: TGCGCCAGCAGCCAGGGACAGGGGGCCTACGAGCAGTACTTC.